One and the same sample provided the 28 T cell receptor beta chains below, sequenced in a study of identical twins. TCRdb passed the 5' RACE reads through MiXCR, listing each CDR3 protein once. Here the sample spans under 300,000 distinct CDR3 sequences, over 12% being singletons. Material: memory (CD45RO+) T cells sorted from blood. The source of these receptors is a woman younger than 35 in good health.

The chain recombines TRBV21-1 with TRBJ2-2; the table gives TRBD2 as D, unverified against the DNA. TRBV21-1 is annotated as a pseudogene. The CDR3 runs 18 residues. Here the CDR3 reads CASSKRLAGVSYTGELFF. CDR3 coding DNA: TGTGCCAGCAGCAAACGGCTAGCGGGAGTCTCTTACACCGGGGAGCTGTTTTTT.

This clonotype was recorded many times. J is TRBJ2-4 and V is TRBV29-1, with 7 nucleotides matching TRBD2. CDR3 length: 14 amino acids. CDR1 is SQVTM and CDR2 is ANQGSEA in the germline V gene. J lost 0 bases, V lost 4 bases, and 3 bases had no gene match. The CDR3 here is CSVAGTTAKNIQYF. CDR3 nucleotide sequence: TGCAGCGTTGCCGGGACTACAGCCAAAAACATTCAGTACTTC.

This clonotype showed up many times. The chain recombines TRBV6-1 with TRBJ2-5, with D perhaps TRBD2 (5 bases). The V end was cut by 6 bases, the J end by 2 bases, with 10 bases between. The CDR3 contains 13 residues. Germline-derived CDR1 and CDR2 are MNHNS and SASEGT. Here the CDR3 reads CASRRGRQETQYF. The CDR3, as DNA: TGTGCCAGCAGGAGAGGGAGACAAGAGACCCAGTACTTC.

The chain recombines TRBV12-3 or TRBV12-4 with TRBJ2-1; possibly TRBD2 for D (6 bases). This CDR3 contains 14 residues. V was clipped by 8 bases and J by 4 bases, with 15 bases between them. The CDR3: CASQLATKYNEQFF. CDR3 DNA sequence: TGTGCCAGCCAACTAGCAACCAAGTACAATGAGCAGTTCTTC.

This clonotype has only a few counts. V and J are TRBV20-1 and TRBJ2-4; D possibly corresponds to TRBD1 (5 bases). The CDR3 has 15 residues. V was trimmed by 6 bases and J by 0 bases, leaving 15 bases between them. Germline lookup yields CDR1 DFQATT and CDR2 SNEGSKA (reference sequence). This CDR3 is CSARYRILAKNIQYF. In DNA, the CDR3 is TGCAGTGCCCGATACAGGATATTAGCCAAAAACATTCAGTACTTC.

This chain joins TRBV6-2 or TRBV6-3 and TRBJ2-1, with D maybe TRBD2 (5 bases). There are 14 residues in the CDR3. CDR1 and CDR2 (germline): MNHEY, SVGEGT. The germline V and J ends were trimmed by 6 bases and 5 bases, with 14 bases remaining between them. The CDR3 DNA sequence: TGTGCCAGCAGCCACCGGTTGCGGGACAATGAGCAGTTCTTC. It translates to CASSHRLRDNEQFF.

This clonotype was counted between two and nine times. This sequence joins TRBV4-3 and TRBJ2-3, with D possibly called TRBD1 or TRBD2 (5 bases each). Germline CDR1 is LGHNA and CDR2 is YSLEER. This CDR3 region has 12 residues. Trimming pared 4 bases from V and 9 bases from J, leaving 11 bases between. The CDR3 DNA reads as TGCGCCAGCAGCCCCACCGGGACGACGCAGTATTTT. Its protein is CASSPTGTTQYF.

This clonotype was recorded many times. The rearrangement links TRBV5-1 to TRBJ2-2; 8 bases align to TRBD2. Per the germline V gene, CDR1 is SGHRS and CDR2 is YFSETQ. The CDR3 totals 16 residues. With V trimmed by 4 bases and J by 3 bases, 8 bases remained unmatched. The CDR3 is CASSILLLADTGELFF. CDR3 coding DNA: TGCGCCAGCAGCATACTGTTACTAGCGGACACCGGGGAGCTGTTTTTT.

CDR3 sequence: CSASHFTGNYGYTF. The CDR3, as DNA: TGCAGTGCTTCCCACTTCACAGGGAACTATGGCTACACCTTC. This rearrangement joins TRBV20-1 to TRBJ1-2; possible D gene TRBD1, 6 bases. The V gene lost 5 bases and the J gene lost 2 bases, with 15 bases spanning the gap. Germline lookup yields CDR1 DFQATT and CDR2 SNEGSKA (reference sequence). This CDR3 contains 14 residues.

This clonotype was recorded at least ten times. V is TRBV5-1 and J is TRBJ2-2; D is undetermined. V was pared by 6 bases and J by 4 bases, with 7 bases between. The length of the CDR3 is 12 residues. Germline-derived CDR1 and CDR2 are SGHRS and YFSETQ. This chain's CDR3 is CASNLGTGELFF. For the CDR3, the DNA is TGCGCCAGCAACCTTGGCACCGGGGAGCTGTTTTTT. Full variable domain (outside the CDR3, taken from reference TRBV5-1 and TRBJ2-2): KAGVTQTPRYLIKTRGQQVTLSCSPISGHRSVSWYQQTPGQGLQFLFEYFSETQRNKGNFPGRFSGRQFSNSRSEMNVSTLELGDSALYLCASNLGTGELFFGEGSRLTVL.

The chain joins TRBV11-3 to TRBJ2-5; TRBD1 matches 9 bases. The CDR3 consists of 16 residues. Trimming cost V 5 bases and J 5 bases; bases outside gene matches: 12. Germline CDR1 and CDR2: SGHNT and YENEEA. The CDR3 loop reads CASSPHRQGVVETQYF. CDR3 nucleotide sequence: TGTGCCAGCAGCCCTCATCGACAGGGGGTTGTGGAGACCCAGTACTTC.

This clonotype has a handful of counts. The genes are TRBV20-1 and TRBJ2-1; 9 bases map to TRBD2. J lost 2 bases, V lost 1 base, and 6 bases had no gene match. Looked up from germline, CDR1 is DFQATT and CDR2 is SNEGSKA (reference sequence). This CDR3 is 16 amino acids long. CDR3: CSARAPAGGAYNEQFF. The CDR3 bases are TGCAGTGCTAGAGCTCCGGCGGGGGGGGCCTACAATGAGCAGTTCTTC.

V is TRBV7-8 and J is TRBJ2-7; D gene unclear. Germline lookup yields CDR1 SGHVS and CDR2 FQNEAQ. Trimming removed 5 bases from V and 5 bases from J, with 10 bases in between. The CDR3 consists of 12 residues. CDR3 residues: CASSPSLNEQYF. The CDR3 DNA reads TGTGCCAGCAGCCCCTCTTTGAACGAGCAGTACTTC.

This clonotype turned up a few times. The V call is TRBV5-1, the J call TRBJ2-1; 11 bases fit TRBD2. There are 14 residues in the CDR3. V shed 3 bases, J shed 5 bases, and the junction held 1 base outside the gene matches. The germline gives CDR1 SGHRS, CDR2 YFSETQ. The DNA of the CDR3 is TGCGCCAGCAGCTCGGGACTAGCGGACAATGAGCAGTTCTTC. Protein sequence: CASSSGLADNEQFF.

This clonotype was seen at least ten times. The V gene is TRBV9, the J gene TRBJ1-3; D remains ambiguous. The CDR3 sequence is 14 residues long. V dropped 0 bases and J dropped 5 bases, with 9 bases sitting between them. Germline CDR1 reads SGDLS; CDR2 reads YYNGEE. This chain's CDR3 is CASSVGETRNTIYF. Here the CDR3 DNA reads TGTGCCAGCAGCGTAGGAGAGACCAGAAACACCATATATTTT.

The sample holds a few counts of this clonotype. The CDR3 reads CASGPGGPSTDTQYF. The CDR3, as DNA: TGCGCCAGCGGACCCGGGGGACCTAGCACAGATACGCAGTATTTT. The chain employs TRBV5-1 and TRBJ2-3, with TRBD2 as a possible D gene (6 bases). The ends were cut back, 7 bases at V and 0 bases at J, with 15 bases in the middle. Germline V gene sequence: CDR1 SGHRS, CDR2 YFSETQ. The CDR3 covers 15 residues.

The gene calls are TRBV12-5 and TRBJ2-1; D perhaps matches TRBD1 (5 bases). CDR1 is LGHNT and CDR2 is FRNRAP in the germline V gene. V was clipped by 4 bases and J by 11 bases, with 12 bases between them. CDR3 length equals 12 residues. CDR3: CASGSTGVQQFF. CDR3 DNA: TGTGCTAGTGGTTCAACAGGCGTTCAGCAGTTCTTC.

Note on this clonotype: Relative to the germline gene, one junction end is altered; a read error may explain this. The CDR3 DNA reads TGTGCCAGCAGCCCTTTGGGGGAGACTGCTTACGGGGTGAACTTC. It codes for CASSPLGETAYGVNF. The gene calls are TRBV6-2 or TRBV6-3 and TRBJ2-7; D could derive from TRBD1 or TRBD2 (5 bases each). The CDR3 runs 15 residues. CDR1 is MNHEY and CDR2 is SVGEGT in the germline V gene.

In this sample, this clonotype turned up a few times. This rearrangement joins TRBV20-1 to TRBJ2-1, with 7 bases matching TRBD2. The J segment lost 5 bases and the V segment lost 3 bases, leaving 4 bases of the junction unmatched. Germline values: CDR1 DFQATT, CDR2 SNEGSKA (reference sequence). CDR3 size: 13 residues. CDR3 protein: CSASGGSNNEQFF. The CDR3, as DNA: TGCAGTGCTAGCGGGGGGAGCAACAATGAGCAGTTCTTC.

In its sample, this clonotype was seen many times. The chain has TRBV5-1 and TRBJ2-1; D gene unclear. V shed 1 base and J shed 5 bases, with 10 bases lying between them. The germline gives CDR1 SGHRS, CDR2 YFSETQ. This CDR3 comprises 14 residues. Written as DNA, the CDR3 is TGCGCCAGCAGCTTGAGACTGGACCACAATGAGCAGTTCTTC. Protein: CASSLRLDHNEQFF. The full variable domain, its missing parts supplied by reference TRBV5-1 and TRBJ2-1, is KAGVTQTPRYLIKTRGQQVTLSCSPISGHRSVSWYQQTPGQGLQFLFEYFSETQRNKGNFPGRFSGRQFSNSRSEMNVSTLELGDSALYLCASSLRLDHNEQFFGPGTRLTVL.

The chain links TRBV5-4 to TRBJ2-1; TRBD2 might be the D (6 bases). The CDR3 extends over 15 amino acids. CDR1 and CDR2 from the germline V gene are SGHNT and YYREEE (reference sequence). With 0 bases removed from V and 4 bases from J, the gap between germline ends came to 11 bases. CDR3 protein: CASSLDSGRYNEQFF. The CDR3 DNA is TGTGCCAGCAGCTTGGATAGCGGTAGATACAATGAGCAGTTCTTC.

This clonotype turned up a few times. The rearrangement links TRBV18 to TRBJ2-5; 8 bases fit TRBD2. V lost 3 bases and J lost 3; bases outside the gene matches: 6. CDR3 length: 15 residues. Germline V lookup: CDR1 KGHSH, CDR2 LQKENI. CDR3 nucleotide sequence: TGTGCCAGCTCACCGAGCTTCGGGGGGGAAGAGACCCAGTACTTC. Translation: CASSPSFGGEETQYF.

The V and J genes are TRBV7-2 and TRBJ2-1, with 7 bases identical to TRBD2. The CDR3 is 16 residues long. V gave up 1 base and J gave up 5 bases; unmatched junction bases: 8. CDR1 SGHTA and CDR2 FQGNSA come from the germline V gene. CDR3 bases: TGTGCCAGCAGCTTAGGGACCGGACTAGTTCACAATGAGCAGTTCTTC. Encoded protein: CASSLGTGLVHNEQFF.

This clonotype was found a few times. The chain uses TRBV6-2 or TRBV6-3 and TRBJ2-5; 7 bases map to TRBD2. The V and J ends lost 6 bases and 5 bases, in that order; junction bases with no gene match: 3. Germline V gives CDR1 MNHEY, CDR2 SVGEGT. This CDR3 has 12 residues. The CDR3 reads CASRGLRETQYF. CDR3 nucleotides: TGTGCCAGCAGGGGACTAAGGGAGACCCAGTACTTC.

This clonotype showed up just a few times. The V and J genes are TRBV5-1 and TRBJ2-7; TRBD1 is a possible D gene (6 bases). This CDR3 has 13 amino acids. V dropped 6 bases and J dropped 1 base, with 11 bases sitting between them. The germline V gene encodes CDR1 SGHRS and CDR2 YFSETQ. For the CDR3, the DNA is TGCGCCAGCAACGCGGACAGTTCCTACGAGCAGTACTTC. It codes for CASNADSSYEQYF.

This clonotype showed up many times. The genes are TRBV5-1 and TRBJ2-1; D is tentatively TRBD1 or TRBD2 (5 bases each). V was trimmed by 0 bases and J by 11 bases, leaving 9 bases between them. Per the germline V gene, CDR1 is SGHRS and CDR2 is YFSETQ. The CDR3 loop spans 12 amino acids. CDR3 region: CASSLAGPQQFF. The CDR3 DNA follows: TGCGCCAGCAGCTTGGCGGGACCTCAGCAGTTCTTC.

This clonotype has a handful of counts. The chain is built from TRBV12-3 or TRBV12-4 and TRBJ2-7, with TRBD1 identical over 12 bases. The CDR3 runs 16 residues. The junction had 10 bases not matched to a gene; V was cut back by 3 bases and J by 7 bases. The CDR3 region is CASSLTGTGGHREQYF. In nucleotides, the CDR3 is TGTGCCAGCAGTTTGACCGGGACAGGGGGCCACAGAGAGCAGTACTTC.

This clonotype was detected a few times. The CDR3 sequence: CASSLDRDTTDTQYF. CDR3 DNA sequence: TGTGCCAGCTCCCTGGACAGGGATACGACAGATACGCAGTATTTT. J is TRBJ2-3 and V is TRBV18, with TRBD1 matching over 8 bases. CDR3 size: 15 residues. V lost 6 bases, J lost 3 bases, and 8 bases stayed unmatched. The germline V gene encodes CDR1 KGHSH and CDR2 LQKENI.